Listed below are T cell receptor beta chains from one sample, sequenced in a study of identical twins. In TCRdb, the 5' RACE reads were re-called with MiXCR into one record per CDR3 protein. The data show about 730,000 distinct CDR3 sequences, 21% seen once. These data also featured in a second study, about T cells expressing NK-cell markers.

The sequenced sample consisted of PBMCs. These receptors were obtained from a woman between 18 and 29 years old in good health. Both conserved end residues are part of each CDR3. D genes are given only for firm matches. Clone size is not always given. Where it is, it says once, few, many or a class for expanded clones.

J gene,D gene,clone size,V gene,CDR3 DNA,CDR3 protein
TRBJ2-7,.,.,TRBV4-3,TGCGCCAGCAGCCAAGATCGGAGGGCGCACGAGCAGTACTTC,CASSQDRRAHEQYF
TRBJ2-7,TRBD2,.,TRBV20-1,TGCAGTGCTAGAACCCCTAGCGGGGGGTCCTACGAGCAGTACTTC,CSARTPSGGSYEQYF
TRBJ1-1,.,.,TRBV12-3/TRBV12-4,TGTGCCAGCAGTTTACTTACAGCACGTGAAGCTTTCTTT,CASSLLTAREAFF
TRBJ2-1,.,few,TRBV20-1,TGCAGTGCTCCCCGGACTTGGGGTGAGCAGTTCTTC,CSAPRTWGEQFF
TRBJ1-4,.,.,TRBV12-3/TRBV12-4,TGTGCCAGCAGTTTCCGCCGCGTGAATGAAAAACTGTTTTTT,CASSFRRVNEKLFF
TRBJ1-2,.,many,TRBV12-3/TRBV12-4,TGTGCCAGCAGTTTGGGTCCTAAGGATGGCTACACCTTC,CASSLGPKDGYTF
TRBJ2-2,TRBD2,.,TRBV6-5,TGTGCCAGCAGTTTCGCGCGGGGGTTCCTCACCGGGGAGCTGTTTTTT,CASSFARGFLTGELFF
TRBJ2-2,.,.,TRBV6-1,TGTGCCAGCAGTCTTCACCTCACGCAAATGACCGGGGAGCTGTTTTTT,CASSLHLTQMTGELFF
TRBJ2-7,TRBD1,few,TRBV5-1,TGCGCCAGCAATCCTGACAGGGCCTACGAGCAGTACTTC,CASNPDRAYEQYF
TRBJ2-1,TRBD1,few,TRBV29-1,TGCAGCGTTGGGCCCGGGACAGGGGTCTATGAGCAGTTCTTC,CSVGPGTGVYEQFF
TRBJ2-7,.,.,TRBV6-2/TRBV6-3,TGTGCCAGCAGTTACTCTACCTCGAACGAGCAGTACTTC,CASSYSTSNEQYF
TRBJ2-2,TRBD2,few,TRBV4-3,TGCGCCAGCAGCCGTAGGCCAGCGGGAGGGGGGGCCGGGGAGCTGTTTTTT,CASSRRPAGGGAGELFF
TRBJ2-7,TRBD2,few,TRBV4-3,TGCGCCAGCAGCCAAGAGGCGGGAGGGGGCCACGAGCAGTACTTC,CASSQEAGGGHEQYF
TRBJ1-1,.,.,TRBV6-5,TGTGCCAGCAGTTACGCGCCGAGGACTGAAGCTTTCTTT,CASSYAPRTEAFF
TRBJ2-3,TRBD1,.,TRBV4-3,TGCGCCAGCAGCCCGGGACAGCGAGATACGCAGTATTTT,CASSPGQRDTQYF
TRBJ2-3,TRBD2,few,TRBV12-3/TRBV12-4,TGTGCCAGCAGCCCAACTAGCGGGAGGATCACAGATACGCAGTATTTT,CASSPTSGRITDTQYF
TRBJ2-1,.,many,TRBV9,TGTGCCAGCAGCGTAGTTTGGGGTGAGCAGTTCTTC,CASSVVWGEQFF
TRBJ1-2,TRBD1,many,TRBV12-3/TRBV12-4,TGTGCCAGCAGTTTCGGGACAGTATATGGCTACACCTTC,CASSFGTVYGYTF
TRBJ2-1,.,.,TRBV7-8,TGTGCCAGCAGCTTAGTGCGAGAAGAGGGGGATGAGCAGTTCTTC,CASSLVREEGDEQFF
TRBJ1-1,.,.,TRBV12-3/TRBV12-4,TGTGCCAGCTCCCGGGGGAGGACTGAAGCTTTCTTT,CASSRGRTEAFF
TRBJ1-1,.,many,TRBV5-1,TGCGCCAGCAGCTGGACGGGAAGGGACACTGAAGCTTTCTTT,CASSWTGRDTEAFF
TRBJ2-1,TRBD2,.,TRBV7-2,TGTGCCAGCAGTTCTAGCGGACCGAGCTCCTACAATGAGCAGTTCTTC,CASSSSGPSSYNEQFF